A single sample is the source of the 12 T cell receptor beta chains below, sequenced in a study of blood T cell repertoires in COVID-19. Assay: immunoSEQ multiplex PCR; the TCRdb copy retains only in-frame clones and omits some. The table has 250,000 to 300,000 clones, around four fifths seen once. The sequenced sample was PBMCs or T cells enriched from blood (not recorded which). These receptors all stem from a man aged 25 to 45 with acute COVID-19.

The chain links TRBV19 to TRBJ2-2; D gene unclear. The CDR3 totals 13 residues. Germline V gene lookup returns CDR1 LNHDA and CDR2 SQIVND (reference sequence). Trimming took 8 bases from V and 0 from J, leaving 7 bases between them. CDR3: CASGRTNTGELFF. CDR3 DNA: TGTGCCAGTGGGCGAACGAACACCGGGGAGCTGTTTTTT.

CDR3 in amino acids: CASSKTDSPRAFF. As DNA, the CDR3 is TGTGCCAGCAGTAAAACGGACAGCCCCAGAGCTTTCTTT. This chain links TRBV6-6 with TRBJ1-1, with a possible D match to TRBD1 (6 bases). V was pared by 5 bases and J by 10 bases, with 17 bases between. CDR3 length: 13 residues. CDR1 is MNHNY and CDR2 is SVGAGI in the germline V gene (reference sequence).

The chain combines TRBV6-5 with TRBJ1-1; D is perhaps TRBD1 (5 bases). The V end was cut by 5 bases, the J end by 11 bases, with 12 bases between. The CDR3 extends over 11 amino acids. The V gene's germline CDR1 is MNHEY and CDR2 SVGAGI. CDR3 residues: CASSLNRMAFF. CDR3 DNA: TGTGCCAGCAGTCTAAACAGGATGGCTTTCTTT.

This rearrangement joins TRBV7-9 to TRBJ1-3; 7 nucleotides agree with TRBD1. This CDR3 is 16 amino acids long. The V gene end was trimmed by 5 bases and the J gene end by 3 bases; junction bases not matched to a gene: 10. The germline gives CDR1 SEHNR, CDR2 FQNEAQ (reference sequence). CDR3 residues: CASSPRQGIVGNTIYF. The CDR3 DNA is TGTGCCAGCAGCCCACGACAGGGTATAGTTGGAAACACCATATATTTT.

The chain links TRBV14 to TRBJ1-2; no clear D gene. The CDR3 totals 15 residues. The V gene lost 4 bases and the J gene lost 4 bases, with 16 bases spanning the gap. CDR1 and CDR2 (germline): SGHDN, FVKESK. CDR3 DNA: TGTGCCAGCAGCCCCCCCGGCATCAGGCGCTATGGCTACACCTTC. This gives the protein CASSPPGIRRYGYTF.

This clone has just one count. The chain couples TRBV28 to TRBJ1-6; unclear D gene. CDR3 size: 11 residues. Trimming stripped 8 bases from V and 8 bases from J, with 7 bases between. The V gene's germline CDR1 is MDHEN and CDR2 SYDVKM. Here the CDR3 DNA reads TGTGCCAGCTACCAGGATTCACCCCTCCACTTT. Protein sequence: CASYQDSPLHF.

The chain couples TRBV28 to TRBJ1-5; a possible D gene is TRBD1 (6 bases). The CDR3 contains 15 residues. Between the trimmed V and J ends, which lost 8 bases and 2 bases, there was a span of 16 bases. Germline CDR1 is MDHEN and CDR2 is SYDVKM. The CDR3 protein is CASQMAGVGNQPQHF. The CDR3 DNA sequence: TGTGCCAGCCAAATGGCAGGGGTTGGCAATCAGCCCCAGCATTTT.

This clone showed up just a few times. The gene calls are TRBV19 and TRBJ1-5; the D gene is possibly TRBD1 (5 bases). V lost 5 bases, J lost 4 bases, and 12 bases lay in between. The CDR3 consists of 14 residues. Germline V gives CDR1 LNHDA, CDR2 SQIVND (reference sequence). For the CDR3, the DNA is TGTGCCAGTAGTCGATCAGGGAGGAATCAGCCCCAGCATTTT. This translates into CASSRSGRNQPQHF.

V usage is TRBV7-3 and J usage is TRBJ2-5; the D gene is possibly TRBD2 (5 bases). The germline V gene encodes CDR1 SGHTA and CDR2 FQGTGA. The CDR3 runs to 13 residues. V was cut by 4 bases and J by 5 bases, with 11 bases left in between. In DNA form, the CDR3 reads TGTGCCAGCAGCTCCCGGGGTTGGGAGACCCAGTACTTC. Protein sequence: CASSSRGWETQYF.

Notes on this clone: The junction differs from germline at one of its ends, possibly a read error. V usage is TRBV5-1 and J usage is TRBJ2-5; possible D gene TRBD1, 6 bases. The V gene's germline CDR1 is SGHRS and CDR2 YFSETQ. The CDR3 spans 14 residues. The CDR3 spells CASSANTGQETQYF. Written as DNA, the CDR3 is TGTGCCAGCAGCGCTAACACAGGGCAGGAGACCCAGTACTTC.

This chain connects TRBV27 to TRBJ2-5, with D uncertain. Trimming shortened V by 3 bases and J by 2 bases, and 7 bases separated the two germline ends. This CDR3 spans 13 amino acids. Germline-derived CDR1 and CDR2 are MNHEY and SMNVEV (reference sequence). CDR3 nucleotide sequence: TGTGCCAGCAGTTTCGTCAGACAAGAGACCCAGTACTTC. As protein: CASSFVRQETQYF.

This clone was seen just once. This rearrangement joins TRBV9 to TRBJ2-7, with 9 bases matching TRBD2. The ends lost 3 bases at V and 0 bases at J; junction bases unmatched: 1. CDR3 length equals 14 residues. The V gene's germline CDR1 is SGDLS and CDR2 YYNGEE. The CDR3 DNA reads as TGTGCCAGCAGCGGCGGGAGGGGCTCCTACGAGCAGTACGTC. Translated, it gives CASSGGRGSYEQYV.